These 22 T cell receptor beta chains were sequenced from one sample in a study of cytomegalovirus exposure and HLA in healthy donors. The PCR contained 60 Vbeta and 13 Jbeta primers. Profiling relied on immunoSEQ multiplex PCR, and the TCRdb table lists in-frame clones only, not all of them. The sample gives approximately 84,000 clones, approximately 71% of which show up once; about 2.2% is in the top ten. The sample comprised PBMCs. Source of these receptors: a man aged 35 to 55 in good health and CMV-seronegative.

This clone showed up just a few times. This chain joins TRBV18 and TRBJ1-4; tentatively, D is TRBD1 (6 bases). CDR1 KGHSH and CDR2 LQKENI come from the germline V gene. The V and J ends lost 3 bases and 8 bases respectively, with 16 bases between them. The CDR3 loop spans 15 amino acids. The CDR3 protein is CASSPDSAEGEKLFF. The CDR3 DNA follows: TGTGCCAGCTCACCGGACAGTGCCGAGGGAGAAAAACTGTTTTTT.

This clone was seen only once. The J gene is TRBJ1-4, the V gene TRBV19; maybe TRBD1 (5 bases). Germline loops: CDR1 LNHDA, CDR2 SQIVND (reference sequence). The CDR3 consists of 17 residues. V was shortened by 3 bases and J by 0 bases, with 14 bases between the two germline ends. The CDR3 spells CASSIWKGSATNEKLFF. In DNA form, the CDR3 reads TGTGCCAGTAGTATTTGGAAGGGGTCTGCAACTAATGAAAAACTGTTTTTT.

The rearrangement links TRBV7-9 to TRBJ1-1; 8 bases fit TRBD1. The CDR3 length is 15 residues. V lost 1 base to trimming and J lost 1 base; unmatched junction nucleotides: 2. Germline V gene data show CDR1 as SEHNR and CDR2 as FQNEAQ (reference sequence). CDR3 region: CASSLGTGTNTEAFF. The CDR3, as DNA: TGTGCCAGCAGCTTAGGGACAGGGACGAACACTGAAGCTTTCTTT.

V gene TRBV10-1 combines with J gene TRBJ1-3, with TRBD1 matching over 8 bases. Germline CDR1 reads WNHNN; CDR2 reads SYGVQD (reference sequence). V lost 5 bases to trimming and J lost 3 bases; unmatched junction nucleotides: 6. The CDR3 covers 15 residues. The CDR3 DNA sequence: TGCGCCAGCAGTCCGGGACAGGTGGATGGAAACACCATATATTTT. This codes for CASSPGQVDGNTIYF.

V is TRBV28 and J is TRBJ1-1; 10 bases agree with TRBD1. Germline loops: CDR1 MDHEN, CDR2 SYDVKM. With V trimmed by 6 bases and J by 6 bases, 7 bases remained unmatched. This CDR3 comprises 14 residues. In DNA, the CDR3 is TGTGCCAGCAGCCAGGACAGGGGGAGAGCTGAAGCTTTCTTT. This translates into CASSQDRGRAEAFF.

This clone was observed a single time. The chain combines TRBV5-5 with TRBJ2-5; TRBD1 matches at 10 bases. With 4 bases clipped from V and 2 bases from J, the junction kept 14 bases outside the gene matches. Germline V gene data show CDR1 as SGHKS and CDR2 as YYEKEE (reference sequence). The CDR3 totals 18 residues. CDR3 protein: CASSPELSRDRGQETQYF. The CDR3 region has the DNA TGTGCCAGCAGCCCCGAATTGAGCCGGGACAGGGGACAAGAGACCCAGTACTTC.

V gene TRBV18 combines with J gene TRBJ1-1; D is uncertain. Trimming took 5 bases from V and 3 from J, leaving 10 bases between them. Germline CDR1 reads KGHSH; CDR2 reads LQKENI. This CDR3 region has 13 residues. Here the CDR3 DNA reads TGTGCCAGCTCATGGAGGGAAGACACTGAAGCTTTCTTT. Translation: CASSWREDTEAFF.

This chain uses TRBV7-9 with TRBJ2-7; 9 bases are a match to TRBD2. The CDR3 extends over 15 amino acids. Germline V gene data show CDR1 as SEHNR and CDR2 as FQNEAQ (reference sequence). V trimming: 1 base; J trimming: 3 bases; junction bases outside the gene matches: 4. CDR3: CASSLGAGGVYEQYF. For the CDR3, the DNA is TGTGCCAGCAGCTTAGGAGCGGGGGGCGTCTACGAGCAGTACTTC.

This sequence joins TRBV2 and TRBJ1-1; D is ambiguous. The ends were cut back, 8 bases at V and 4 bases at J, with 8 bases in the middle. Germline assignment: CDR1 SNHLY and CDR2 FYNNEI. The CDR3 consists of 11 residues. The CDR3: CASGGRTEAFF. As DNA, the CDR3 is TGTGCCAGCGGAGGTCGCACTGAAGCTTTCTTT.

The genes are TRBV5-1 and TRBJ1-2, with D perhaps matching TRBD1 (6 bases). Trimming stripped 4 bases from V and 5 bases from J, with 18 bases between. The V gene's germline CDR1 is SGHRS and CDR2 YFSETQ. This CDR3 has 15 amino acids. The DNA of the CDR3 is TGCGCCAGCAGCCTTGGCGGGGGGCTAGGGTATGGCTACACCTTC. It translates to CASSLGGGLGYGYTF.

CDR3 loop: CASSFVGVTYEQYF. In DNA, the CDR3 is TGTGCCAGCAGTTTTGTCGGGGTTACCTACGAGCAGTACTTC. The chain recombines TRBV28 with TRBJ2-7; D might be TRBD2 (5 bases). CDR1 and CDR2 from the germline V gene are MDHEN and SYDVKM. The CDR3 consists of 14 residues. Deletions cut 3 bases from V and 2 bases from J, with 11 bases between.

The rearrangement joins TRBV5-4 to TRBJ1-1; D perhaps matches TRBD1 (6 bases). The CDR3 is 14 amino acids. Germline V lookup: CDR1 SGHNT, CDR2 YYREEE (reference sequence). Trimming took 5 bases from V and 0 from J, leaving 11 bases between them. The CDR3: CASSSGQLNTEAFF. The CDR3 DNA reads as TGTGCCAGCAGTTCCGGACAGCTGAACACTGAAGCTTTCTTT. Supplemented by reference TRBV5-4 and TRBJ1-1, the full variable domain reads ETGVTQSPTHLIKTRGQQVTLRCSSQSGHNTVSWYQQALGQGPQFIFQYYREEENGRGNFPPRFSGLQFPNYSSELNVNALELDDSALYLCASSSGQLNTEAFFGQGTRLTVV.

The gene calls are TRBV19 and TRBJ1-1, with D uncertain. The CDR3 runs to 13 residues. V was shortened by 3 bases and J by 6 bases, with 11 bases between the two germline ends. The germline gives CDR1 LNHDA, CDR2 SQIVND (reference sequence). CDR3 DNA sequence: TGTGCCAGTAGTATCGAGGCGAGAGCTGAAGCTTTCTTT. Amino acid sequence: CASSIEARAEAFF.

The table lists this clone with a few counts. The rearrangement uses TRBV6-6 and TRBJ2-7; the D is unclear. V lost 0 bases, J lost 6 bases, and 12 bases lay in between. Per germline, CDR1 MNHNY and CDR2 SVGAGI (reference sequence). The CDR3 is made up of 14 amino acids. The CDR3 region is CASSYSLFQPEQYF. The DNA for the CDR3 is TGTGCCAGCAGTTACTCGCTATTCCAACCCGAGCAGTACTTC.

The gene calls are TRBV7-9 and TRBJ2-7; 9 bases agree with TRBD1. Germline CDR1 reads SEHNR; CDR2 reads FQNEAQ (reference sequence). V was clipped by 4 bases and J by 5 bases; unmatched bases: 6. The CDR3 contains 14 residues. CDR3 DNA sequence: TGTGCCAGCAGCTCCCGGGACAGGGTCGACGAGCAGTACTTC. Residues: CASSSRDRVDEQYF. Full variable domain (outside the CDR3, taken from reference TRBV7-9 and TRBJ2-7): DTGVSQNPRHKITKRGQNVTFRCDPISEHNRLYWYRQTLGQGPEFLTYFQNEAQLEKSRLLSDRFSAERPKGSFSTLEIQRTEQGDSAMYLCASSSRDRVDEQYFGPGTRLTVT.

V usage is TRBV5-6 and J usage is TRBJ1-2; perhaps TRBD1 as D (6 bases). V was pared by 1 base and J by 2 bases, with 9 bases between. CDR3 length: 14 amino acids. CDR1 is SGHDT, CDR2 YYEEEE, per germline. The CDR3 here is CASSLFQGNYGYTF. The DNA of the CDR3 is TGTGCCAGCAGCTTGTTTCAGGGGAACTATGGCTACACCTTC.

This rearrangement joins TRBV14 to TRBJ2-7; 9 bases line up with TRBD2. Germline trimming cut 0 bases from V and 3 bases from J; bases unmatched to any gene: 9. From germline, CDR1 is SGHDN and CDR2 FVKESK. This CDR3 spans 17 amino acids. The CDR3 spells CASSQDDPSGTRYEQYF. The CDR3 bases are TGTGCCAGCAGCCAAGATGATCCTAGCGGGACCCGCTACGAGCAGTACTTC. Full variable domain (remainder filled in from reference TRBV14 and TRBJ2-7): EAGVTQFPSHSVIEKGQTVTLRCDPISGHDNLYWYRRVMGKEIKFLLHFVKESKQDESGMPNNRFLAERTGGTYSTLKVQPAELEDSGVYFCASSQDDPSGTRYEQYFGPGTRLTVT.

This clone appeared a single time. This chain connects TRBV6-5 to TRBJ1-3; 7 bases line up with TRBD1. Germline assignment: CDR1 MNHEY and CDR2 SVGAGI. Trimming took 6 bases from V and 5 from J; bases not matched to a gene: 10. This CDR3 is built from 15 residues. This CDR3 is CASSLTGTDRNTIYF. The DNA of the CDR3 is TGTGCCAGCAGCTTAACCGGGACAGACAGAAACACCATATATTTT.

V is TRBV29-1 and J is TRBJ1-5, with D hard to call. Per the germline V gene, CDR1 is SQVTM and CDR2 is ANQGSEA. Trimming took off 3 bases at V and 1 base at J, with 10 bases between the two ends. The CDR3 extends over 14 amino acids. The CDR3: CSVETKESNQPQHF. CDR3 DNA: TGCAGCGTTGAGACAAAGGAAAGCAATCAGCCCCAGCATTTT.

The CDR3 sequence is CSVEDAQLNTEAFF. In DNA, the CDR3 is TGCAGCGTTGAAGATGCACAGTTGAACACTGAAGCTTTCTTT. V is TRBV29-1 and J is TRBJ1-1; D not resolved. Per the germline V gene, CDR1 is SQVTM and CDR2 is ANQGSEA. Trimming pared 0 bases from V and 0 bases from J, leaving 8 bases between. The CDR3 runs to 14 residues.

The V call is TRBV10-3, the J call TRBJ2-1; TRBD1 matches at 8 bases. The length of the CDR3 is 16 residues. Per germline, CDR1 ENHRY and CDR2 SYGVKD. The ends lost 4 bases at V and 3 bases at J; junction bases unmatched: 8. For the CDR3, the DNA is TGTGCCATCAGTGCAACAGGGGGAACAAACTACAATGAGCAGTTCTTC. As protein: CAISATGGTNYNEQFF.

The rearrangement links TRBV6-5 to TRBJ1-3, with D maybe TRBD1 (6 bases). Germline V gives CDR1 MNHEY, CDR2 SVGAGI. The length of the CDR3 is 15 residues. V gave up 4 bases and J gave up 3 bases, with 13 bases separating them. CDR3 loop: CASSSRDTNGNTIYF. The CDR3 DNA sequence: TGTGCCAGCAGTTCCCGGGACACAAATGGAAACACCATATATTTT.